The source of this TCR beta chain is a study of CD8+CD57+ T cells in acquired aplastic anemia. In patients chosen for sequencing, flow cytometry had shown CD8+CD57+ cell expansion. Profiling that covered TCR beta VDJ and CDR3 relied on genomic DNA as its template. TCRdb redid the calling of the reads with MiXCR, one entry per CDR3 protein. The data hold 200,000 or so distinct CDR3 sequences, with 48% observed a single time. CDR3 length: 14 residues. The V end was cut by 2 bases, the J end by 4 bases, with 9 bases between. Germline CDR1 MNHNS, CDR2 SASEGT. The sample comprised sorted CD4+, CD8+, or CD8+CD57+ T cells (not recorded which) from PBMCs. This chain uses TRBV6-1 with TRBJ1-5; D not certain. This TCR came from a human donor with aplastic anemia. CDR3: CASSENGWNQPQHF. In nucleotides, the CDR3 is TGTGCCAGCAGTGAAAATGGTTGGAATCAGCCCCAGCATTTT.